This T cell receptor beta chain stems from a study of CXCR3-negative and CXCR3-positive naive CD8 T cells. Cells classed as naive CD8+ T cells were CD45RO-CCR7+CD27+CD95-. UMI-tagged TRB cDNA libraries were built via 5' RACE. TCRdb reprocessed the 5' RACE reads and keeps a single row for each CDR3 protein, giving no DNA. The sample's table shows 80,000 to 100,000 distinct CDR3 sequences. Study results and caveats: More hydrophobic TRB CDR3s occurred in CXCR3-positive than in CXCR3-negative naive cells. Both naive subsets, CXCR3-negative and CXCR3-positive, displayed similar TRBV-TRBJ usage, unlike memory cells.

On this clonotype: The antigen is undetermined.

CDR1 MDHEN and CDR2 SYDVKM come from the germline V gene. This CDR3 comprises 18 residues. Sequencing used naive CXCR3+ CD8+ T cells from blood. Subset meaning: CD45RO-CCR7+CD27+CD95- naive CD8+ T cells expressing CXCR3 (TNR3+). This clonotype originated in a human donor in good health. Some clones in this sample may be carry-over from other donors' samples. The chain recombines TRBV28 with TRBJ2-3; TCRdb's D call of TRBD2 is untestable without DNA. The CDR3 region is CASSLPLTSGSSTDTQYF. Filled out from reference TRBV28 and TRBJ2-3, the complete variable domain reads DVKVTQSSRYLVKRTGEKVFLECVQDMDHENMFWYRQDPGLGLRLIYFSYDVKMKEKGDIPEGYSVSREKKERFSLILESASTNQTSMYLCASSLPLTSGSSTDTQYFGPGTRLTVL.